The 10 T cell receptor beta chains given below trace back to one sample, sequenced in a study of T cell responses to AZD1222 COVID-19 vaccine. This table comes from immunoSEQ multiplex PCR, and its TCRdb copy is limited to in-frame clones, with some not included. Here the sample spans under 200,000 clones, 87% being singletons. The sample was peripheral blood, taken 28 days after the second AZD1222 dose. The receptors stem from an adult who received the AZD1222 COVID-19 vaccine.

V is TRBV11-2 and J is TRBJ2-1, with 7 bases that match TRBD2. Germline values: CDR1 SGHAT, CDR2 FQNNGV. The trim removed 3 bases at V and 12 bases at J, leaving 5 bases unmatched. This CDR3 has 12 residues. The CDR3 spells CASSLGWEGQFF. The CDR3 region has the DNA TGTGCCAGCAGCTTGGGATGGGAGGGGCAGTTCTTC.

The chain carries TRBV19 and TRBJ2-1; D is possibly TRBD1 (6 bases). Per the germline V gene, CDR1 is LNHDA and CDR2 is SQIVND (reference sequence). The CDR3 has 16 amino acids. V was clipped by 8 bases and J by 6 bases, with 23 bases between them. CDR3 amino acids: CASGATLGQLGNEQFF. The DNA of the CDR3 is TGTGCCAGTGGCGCGACACTAGGACAGCTTGGCAATGAGCAGTTCTTC.

The chain uses TRBV24-1 and TRBJ2-1, with TRBD2 matching over 10 bases. The CDR3 has 14 amino acids. The J segment lost 8 bases and the V segment lost 9 bases, leaving 9 bases of the junction unmatched. CDR1 and CDR2 from the germline V gene are KGHDR and SFDVKD. Written as DNA, the CDR3 is TGTGCCACCTTTGGACTAGCGGAGGGCGATGAGCAGTTCTTC. Amino acid sequence: CATFGLAEGDEQFF.

The chain uses TRBV7-9 and TRBJ1-6; no clear D gene. Trimming took 1 base from V and 5 from J, leaving 3 bases between them. Germline CDR1 is SEHNR and CDR2 is FQNEAQ (reference sequence). The CDR3 runs 13 residues. CDR3 in amino acids: CASSLGNNSPLHF. The DNA for the CDR3 is TGTGCCAGCAGCTTAGGGAATAATTCACCCCTCCACTTT.

J is TRBJ2-1 and V is TRBV27; tentatively, D is TRBD1 (6 bases). This CDR3 is built from 15 residues. Germline V lookup: CDR1 MNHEY, CDR2 SMNVEV (reference sequence). V was clipped by 3 bases and J by 4 bases, with 13 bases between them. CDR3 loop: CASSLSGAVYNEQFF. The CDR3 region has the DNA TGTGCCAGCAGTTTGTCAGGGGCGGTATACAATGAGCAGTTCTTC.

The V call is TRBV5-8, the J call TRBJ1-4; D gene ambiguous. Germline CDR1 and CDR2: SGHTS and YDEGEE. The CDR3 spans 14 residues. Deletions cut 2 bases from V and 7 bases from J, with 12 bases between. The CDR3: CASSLGPGGEKLFF. The DNA for the CDR3 is TGTGCCAGCAGCTTAGGTCCGGGCGGTGAAAAACTGTTTTTT.

The chain carries TRBV5-5 and TRBJ1-5, with 7 bases lining up with TRBD1. CDR3 length equals 16 residues. After removal of 0 bases from V and 4 bases from J, the junction contained 7 bases not matched to a gene. CDR1 and CDR2 from the germline V gene are SGHKS and YYEKEE (reference sequence). CDR3 bases: TGTGCCAGCAGCTTGGGGGGACAGTCCACTAATCAGCCCCAGCATTTT. Its protein product is CASSLGGQSTNQPQHF.

The V gene is TRBV5-4, the J gene TRBJ2-5; 8 bases line up with TRBD2. The CDR3 has 15 amino acids. CDR1 is SGHNT and CDR2 is YYREEE in the germline V gene (reference sequence). With V trimmed by 4 bases and J by 5 bases, 10 bases remained unmatched. CDR3 coding DNA: TGTGCCAGCAGCCCTTTGGCGGGGGGCTGGGAGACCCAGTACTTC. Translation: CASSPLAGGWETQYF.

This clone appeared a single time. This chain joins TRBV7-9 and TRBJ2-7; TRBD1 agrees at 7 bases. The CDR3 has 13 residues. Germline assignment: CDR1 SEHNR and CDR2 FQNEAQ (reference sequence). V was pared by 5 bases and J by 2 bases, with 3 bases of the junction left unmatched. The CDR3 here is CASSLDRAYEQYF. CDR3 DNA: TGTGCCAGCAGCCTAGACAGGGCCTACGAGCAGTACTTC.

The J gene is TRBJ1-1, the V gene TRBV3-1 (or the pseudogene TRBV3-2), with D tentatively TRBD1 (5 bases). V lost 5 bases and J 6 bases, leaving 16 bases between the germline ends. Germline V gene lookup returns CDR1 LGHDT and CDR2 YNNKEL (reference sequence). This CDR3 has 14 residues. The CDR3 DNA follows: TGTGCCAGCAGCTCCGGGACTCCGGTGTCTGAAGCTTTCTTT. The encoded protein is CASSSGTPVSEAFF.